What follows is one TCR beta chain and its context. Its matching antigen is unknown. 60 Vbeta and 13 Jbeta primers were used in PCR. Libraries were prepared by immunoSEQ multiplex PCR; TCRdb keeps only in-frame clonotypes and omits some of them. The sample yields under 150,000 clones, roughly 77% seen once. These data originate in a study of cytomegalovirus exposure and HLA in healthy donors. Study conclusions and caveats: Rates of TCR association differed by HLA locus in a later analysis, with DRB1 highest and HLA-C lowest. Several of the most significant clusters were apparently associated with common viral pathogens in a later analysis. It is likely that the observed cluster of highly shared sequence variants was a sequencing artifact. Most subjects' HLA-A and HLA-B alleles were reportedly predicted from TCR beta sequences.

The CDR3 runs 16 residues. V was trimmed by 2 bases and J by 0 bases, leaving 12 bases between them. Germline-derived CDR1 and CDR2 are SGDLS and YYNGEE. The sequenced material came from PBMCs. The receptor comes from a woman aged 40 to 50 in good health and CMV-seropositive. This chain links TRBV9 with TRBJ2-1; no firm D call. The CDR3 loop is CASSVGTASSYNEQFF. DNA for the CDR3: TGTGCCAGCAGCGTGGGCACGGCAAGCTCCTACAATGAGCAGTTCTTC.